The 29 T cell receptor beta chains presented below share a single source sample, sequenced in a study of T cell responses to AZD1222 COVID-19 vaccine. Repertoires were generated with immunoSEQ multiplex PCR, while TCRdb's copy carries only in-frame clones and drops some. The data show about 170,000 clones, 75% to 90% seen once. This sample comprised peripheral blood, obtained on day 0 of AZD1222 vaccination. These receptors originate from an adult in good health.

The chain recombines TRBV9 with TRBJ2-1; unclear D gene. Germline CDR1 and CDR2: SGDLS and YYNGEE. This CDR3 has 13 amino acids. Trimming took off 4 bases at V and 6 bases at J, with 11 bases between the two ends. The CDR3: CASSQSPINEQFF. CDR3 DNA: TGTGCCAGCAGCCAATCACCTATCAATGAGCAGTTCTTC.

The chain uses TRBV6-1 and TRBJ1-4, with 7 bases lining up with TRBD1. With V trimmed by 2 bases and J by 7 bases, 13 bases remained unmatched. Looked up from germline, CDR1 is MNHNS and CDR2 is SASEGT. The CDR3 covers 17 residues. The CDR3 nucleotides are TGTGCCAGCAGTGAAAGACCGACAGGGCACGGAGCTGAAAAACTGTTTTTT. It codes for CASSERPTGHGAEKLFF.

This chain connects TRBV5-1 to TRBJ2-1; 9 positions match TRBD2. This CDR3 is built from 22 residues. Germline V lookup: CDR1 SGHRS, CDR2 YFSETQ. V lost 4 bases and J lost 0; bases outside the gene matches: 23. The CDR3 DNA follows: TGCGCCAGCAGCCGTCGGGGGGGCCCAATTAGCGGGGGCCGAGACTCCTACAATGAGCAGTTCTTC. It is translated as CASSRRGGPISGGRDSYNEQFF.

The rearrangement uses TRBV5-1 and TRBJ2-7; D not resolved. The V and J ends lost 4 bases and 0 bases respectively, with 11 bases between them. Germline V lookup: CDR1 SGHRS, CDR2 YFSETQ. The CDR3 is made up of 14 amino acids. The CDR3 DNA reads as TGCGCCAGCAGCCCGAAGTCCACCTCCTACGAGCAGTACTTC. Amino acid sequence: CASSPKSTSYEQYF.

The CDR3 nucleotides are TGCGCCAGCAGCTTGGGGGCCGCGAACACCGGGGAGCTGTTTTTT. Its translation: CASSLGAANTGELFF. The chain recombines TRBV5-1 with TRBJ2-2; unclear D gene. Germline V gene data show CDR1 as SGHRS and CDR2 as YFSETQ. The germline V and J ends were trimmed by 0 bases and 0 bases, with 6 bases remaining between them. CDR3 length equals 15 residues.

The rearrangement joins TRBV12-3 or TRBV12-4 to TRBJ2-7; tentatively, D is TRBD2 (6 bases). Trimming took off 11 bases at V and 2 bases at J, with 13 bases between the two ends. CDR3 length equals 12 residues. The CDR3 bases are TGTGCCTCCGGGGGTCCCCCCTACGAGCAGTACGTC. This encodes CASGGPPYEQYV.

The DNA of the CDR3 is TGTGCCAGCAGCCCCTGGGCGGGGGGGCATGTCACCGGGGAGCTGTTTTTT. The encoded protein is CASSPWAGGHVTGELFF. V gene TRBV6-2 or TRBV6-3 combines with J gene TRBJ2-2; 9 bases are shared with TRBD2. V gave up 6 bases and J gave up 4 bases; unmatched junction bases: 12. CDR3 length equals 17 residues. Per germline, CDR1 MNHEY and CDR2 SVGEGT.

V usage is TRBV3-1 (or the pseudogene TRBV3-2) and J usage is TRBJ2-2, with 8 nucleotides matching TRBD2. With 4 bases clipped from V and 1 base from J, the junction kept 5 bases outside the gene matches. Germline V CDR1 and CDR2: LGHDT, YNNKEL (reference sequence). CDR3 size: 16 residues. The CDR3 DNA reads as TGTGCCAGCAGCCCATCCGGGACTAGGAACACCGGGGAGCTGTTTTTT. Its protein is CASSPSGTRNTGELFF.

The gene calls are TRBV5-4 and TRBJ2-3; a possible D gene is TRBD2 (5 bases). Looked up from germline, CDR1 is SGHNT and CDR2 is YYREEE (reference sequence). Trimming took off 4 bases at V and 4 bases at J, with 10 bases between the two ends. There are 13 residues in the CDR3. This CDR3 reads CASSPPGADTQYF. The CDR3 DNA follows: TGTGCCAGCAGCCCGCCCGGGGCAGATACGCAGTATTTT.

The rearrangement links TRBV5-1 to TRBJ2-2; TRBD1 agrees at 7 bases. Germline-derived CDR1 and CDR2 are SGHRS and YFSETQ. The CDR3 spans 18 residues. Losses at the gene ends were 3 bases for V and 3 bases for J; bases not matched to a gene: 14. Here the CDR3 reads CASSSASRTGLYTGELFF. The DNA of the CDR3 is TGCGCCAGCAGCTCCGCATCCCGGACAGGACTTTACACCGGGGAGCTGTTTTTT.

This rearrangement joins TRBV9 to TRBJ1-1; D is ambiguous. CDR3 length equals 15 residues. Per the germline V gene, CDR1 is SGDLS and CDR2 is YYNGEE. V dropped 0 bases and J dropped 1 base, with 10 bases sitting between them. The CDR3 sequence is CASSVAPGWNTEAFF. CDR3 bases: TGTGCCAGCAGCGTAGCACCTGGGTGGAACACTGAAGCTTTCTTT.

The chain joins TRBV19 to TRBJ2-7; the D is unclear. The germline CDR1 and CDR2 sequences are LNHDA and SQIVND (reference sequence). The CDR3 loop spans 13 amino acids. Between the trimmed V and J ends, which lost 5 bases and 2 bases, there was a span of 10 bases. CDR3 sequence: CASSAQITYEQYF. The DNA of the CDR3 is TGTGCCAGTAGTGCACAAATAACCTACGAGCAGTACTTC.

The chain has TRBV29-1 and TRBJ2-3; D gene uncertain. This CDR3 is built from 11 residues. Germline assignment: CDR1 SQVTM and CDR2 ANQGSEA. V was cut by 5 bases and J by 2 bases, with 5 bases left in between. This chain's CDR3 is CSVNPTDTQYF. DNA for the CDR3: TGCAGCGTTAACCCCACAGATACGCAGTATTTT.

The genes are TRBV4-2 and TRBJ2-7; the D is unclear. This CDR3 is 14 amino acids long. Germline V CDR1 and CDR2: LGHNA, YNFKEQ. The germline V and J ends were trimmed by 4 bases and 6 bases, with 16 bases remaining between them. The CDR3 spells CASSLTERYSEQYF. The CDR3 DNA sequence: TGTGCCAGCAGCCTGACGGAGCGCTACTCCGAGCAGTACTTC.

This chain links TRBV5-1 with TRBJ2-5; D ambiguous. V was shortened by 4 bases and J by 5 bases, with 12 bases between the two germline ends. Germline loops: CDR1 SGHRS, CDR2 YFSETQ. The CDR3 is 13 amino acids. The DNA of the CDR3 is TGCGCCAGCAGCGAAGACGGGTGGGAGACCCAGTACTTC. Protein sequence: CASSEDGWETQYF.

The chain recombines TRBV15 with TRBJ2-2, with D unclear. The CDR3 consists of 12 residues. Between the trimmed V and J ends, which lost 1 base and 7 bases, there was a span of 4 bases. Germline CDR1 is LNHNV and CDR2 is YYDKDF (reference sequence). DNA for the CDR3: TGTGCCACCAGCAGAGTCAACGGGGAGCTGTTTTTT. This encodes CATSRVNGELFF. Filled out from reference TRBV15 and TRBJ2-2, the complete variable domain reads DAMVIQNPRYQVTQFGKPVTLSCSQTLNHNVMYWYQQKSSQAPKLLFHYYDKDFNNEADTPDNFQSRRPNTSFCFLDIRSPGLGDTAMYLCATSRVNGELFFGEGSRLTVL.

This clone was recorded a few times. This chain uses TRBV27 with TRBJ1-4; perhaps TRBD1 as D (6 bases). Trimming stripped 5 bases from V and 5 bases from J, with 21 bases between. CDR3 length: 17 amino acids. Germline CDR1 reads MNHEY; CDR2 reads SMNVEV (reference sequence). The CDR3 DNA is TGTGCCAGCAGTCCAGACAGGACTTATAGTAGAAATGAAAAACTGTTTTTT. It is translated as CASSPDRTYSRNEKLFF.

V usage is TRBV5-4 and J usage is TRBJ2-7; either TRBD1 or TRBD2 may supply D (5 bases each). CDR1 and CDR2 from the germline V gene are SGHNT and YYREEE (reference sequence). The CDR3 loop spans 16 amino acids. Trimming took 4 bases from V and 3 from J, leaving 20 bases between them. The CDR3 coding sequence is TGTGCCAGCAGCGCTAACGGGGCAGGGCGGGTCTACGAGCAGTACGTC. It encodes CASSANGAGRVYEQYV.

This chain connects TRBV5-1 to TRBJ2-2, with a weak D call TRBD1 (6 bases). V lost 4 bases, J lost 1 base, and 17 bases lay in between. Germline V gene sequence: CDR1 SGHRS, CDR2 YFSETQ. The CDR3 runs 17 residues. CDR3 region: CASSEKWTALNTGELFF. The DNA for the CDR3 is TGCGCCAGCAGCGAAAAATGGACAGCCCTGAACACCGGGGAGCTGTTTTTT.

The chain links TRBV5-1 to TRBJ2-5, with D perhaps being TRBD1 or TRBD2 (5 bases each). Germline V gene lookup returns CDR1 SGHRS and CDR2 YFSETQ. V was cut by 9 bases and J by 5 bases, with 20 bases left in between. CDR3 length: 14 amino acids. CDR3 sequence: CATSVGVLGETQYF. The DNA of the CDR3 is TGCGCCACCTCCGTGGGGGTCCTCGGGGAGACCCAGTACTTC.

V gene TRBV19 combines with J gene TRBJ2-1; 7 bases agree with TRBD1. With V trimmed by 8 bases and J by 6 bases, 16 bases remained unmatched. Germline V lookup: CDR1 LNHDA, CDR2 SQIVND (reference sequence). CDR3 length equals 16 residues. The CDR3 spells CASHEGLDRTFNEQFF. The DNA of the CDR3 is TGTGCCAGTCACGAAGGGTTGGACAGGACGTTCAATGAGCAGTTCTTC.

This clone occurred a few times. The V call is TRBV27, the J call TRBJ2-7; 9 bases are shared with TRBD2. Germline V CDR1 and CDR2: MNHEY, SMNVEV (reference sequence). The CDR3 loop spans 16 amino acids. The J segment lost 0 bases and the V segment lost 5 bases, leaving 8 bases of the junction unmatched. CDR3 sequence reads: CASSPVAGVSSYEQYV. CDR3 nucleotides: TGTGCCAGCAGTCCTGTAGCGGGGGTAAGCTCCTACGAGCAGTACGTC.

J is TRBJ1-1 and V is TRBV12-3 or TRBV12-4; D not certain. The CDR3 length is 12 residues. The V end was cut by 6 bases, the J end by 3 bases, with 8 bases between. CDR3 DNA: TGTGCCAGCAGCCAAGACCACACTGAAGCTTTCTTT. Translation gives CASSQDHTEAFF.

This chain links TRBV5-4 with TRBJ1-1; tentatively, D is TRBD1 (5 bases). CDR1 is SGHNT, CDR2 YYREEE, per germline (reference sequence). The CDR3 is 14 amino acids. V dropped 3 bases and J dropped 1 base, with 10 bases sitting between them. The CDR3 bases are TGTGCCAGCAGCTCCAGGGCGGAGAACACTGAAGCTTTCTTT. Protein product: CASSSRAENTEAFF.

This sequence joins TRBV5-4 and TRBJ2-4, with 10 bases matching TRBD2. V lost 4 bases, J lost 0 bases, and 4 bases stayed unmatched. Germline V gene data show CDR1 as SGHNT and CDR2 as YYREEE (reference sequence). The CDR3 totals 16 residues. This CDR3 reads CASSGLADAAKNIQYF. The CDR3 coding sequence is TGTGCCAGCAGCGGACTAGCGGATGCAGCCAAAAACATTCAGTACTTC.

This clone was seen a few times. The genes are TRBV12-3 or TRBV12-4 and TRBJ1-5; D gene uncertain. The CDR3 sequence is 13 residues long. V shed 1 base and J shed 5 bases, with 6 bases lying between them. The CDR3 region has the DNA TGTGCCAGCAGTTTAGGGAATCATCAGCCCCAGCATTTT. The encoded protein is CASSLGNHQPQHF.

The rearrangement uses TRBV28 and TRBJ2-1; 8 bases match TRBD2. The CDR3 spans 15 residues. Germline V lookup: CDR1 MDHEN, CDR2 SYDVKM. The trim removed 7 bases at V and 1 base at J, leaving 6 bases unmatched. The CDR3 here is CASTSTGGSYNEQFF. CDR3 sequence (DNA): TGTGCCAGCACTTCCACGGGGGGGTCCTACAATGAGCAGTTCTTC.

The V call is TRBV27, the J call TRBJ1-5, with D perhaps TRBD1 (5 bases). From germline, CDR1 is MNHEY and CDR2 SMNVEV (reference sequence). Trimming stripped 5 bases from V and 3 bases from J, with 14 bases between. The CDR3 has 15 amino acids. The CDR3 DNA is TGTGCCAGCAGTACTACGCAGGGAAACAATCAGCCCCAGCATTTT. The encoded protein is CASSTTQGNNQPQHF.

The chain joins TRBV11-2 to TRBJ1-2; D is perhaps TRBD1 (6 bases). The CDR3 spans 14 residues. The germline gives CDR1 SGHAT, CDR2 FQNNGV. V was trimmed by 4 bases and J by 4 bases, leaving 13 bases between them. In nucleotides, the CDR3 is TGTGCCAGCAGCTCGACGACAGGACTCTATGGCTACACCTTC. This sequence encodes CASSSTTGLYGYTF.